This T cell receptor beta chain is from a study of blood T cell repertoires in COVID-19 (dated by TCRdb to the early 2020s). For the study in its entirety: Samples covering the acute and convalescent phases of COVID-19 were provided by collaborators in the United States, Italy and Spain. A de-identified subject ID, COVID-19 status, age in years and sex were almost always included in the sample metadata. Where available, HLA class I and class II types were obtained from metadata supplied by the sample provider rather than from assay-based typing. The material from the prospective study consisted of cDNA or gDNA derived from T cells, B-cell-depleted T cells, or PBMCs. Samples were obtained from the ongoing ImmuneRACE study (first 160 participants) and from 950 to 1,500 subjects provided by 6 global collaborators. The repertoires were released in a freely available public database meant as a resource for research on the immune response to SARS-CoV-2. Subjects who had been exposed to COVID-19, were actively infected with it, or had recovered from it provided the deeply sampled blood TCRbeta repertoires that made up the dataset.

Trimming takes 4 bases from V and 1 base from J, and the germline ends sit 10 bases apart. There are 14 amino acids in the CDR3, from cysteine to phenylalanine inclusive. The retained sequence is limited to the CDR3, 42 bases, with the frame set at the first base. The germline V gene (reference sequence) provides CDR1 LGHDT and CDR2 YNNKEL. The study at large found these results: How much clinical and demographic metadata was included differed by source and by participant, and the metadata was provided uncurated.

Each collaborating institution followed its own protocols to collect whole blood in K2EDTA tubes. For TCRbeta analysis, collaborators shipped samples as frozen whole blood, isolated PBMCs, or DNA extracted from either of those sample types. Note on this clone: This clone's antigen is unknown. No base quality information exists; no much larger clone differs at one position.

TCRbeta CDR3 regions were amplified from genomic DNA using the immunoSEQ Assay, a bias-controlled multiplex PCR. The published analysis was carried out like this. Within the assay, amplification of reference gene primers was used to estimate how many nucleated cells each sample contained. To quantify the absolute abundance of each unique TCRbeta CDR3 rearrangement, sequence reads were collapsed and filtered. For each sample, productive Simpson clonality was calculated as the square root of Simpson's diversity index across productive rearrangements. Not all clones reach the TCRdb copy of this immuneACCESS table, which keeps in-frame sequences only. Checked studies attribute under half of the gap to unresolved V genes and leave the rest unexplained. Clonal size and the V and J genes are those of that table, whereas D and trimming came from the DNA. A total of around 110,000 clones appear in this sample, 70% to 90% of them only once. The ten largest make up approximately 1.5% of the sample.

Sequenced material: peripheral blood. The V gene is TRBV3-1 (or the pseudogene TRBV3-2) and the J gene is TRBJ1-2; 5 matching bases give a weak D call of TRBD1. The TCR sequence derives from a man aged 35 to 55 with acute or convalescent COVID-19. The bases are TGTGCCAGCAGCCCGTTCGACAGTAACTATGGCTACACCTTC. It translates as CASSPFDSNYGYTF.